Following are 32 T cell receptor beta chains from one sample sequenced in a study of blood T cell repertoires in COVID-19. Generated by immunoSEQ multiplex PCR, the TCRdb table keeps only in-frame clones and is missing some. In the table there are about 150,000 clones, approximately 80% of which are singletons. Sequencing was carried out using peripheral blood. These receptors all come from a man aged 65 to 79 with acute or convalescent COVID-19.

The chain joins TRBV6-1 to TRBJ1-2, with a possible D match to TRBD1 (6 bases). The CDR3 sequence is 14 residues long. V lost 2 bases, J lost 2 bases, and 9 bases lay in between. The V gene's germline CDR1 is MNHNS and CDR2 SASEGT. The CDR3 DNA reads as TGTGCCAGCAGTGAATACCAGGGGAACTATGGCTACACCTTC. Translating gives CASSEYQGNYGYTF.

The chain recombines TRBV3-1 (or the pseudogene TRBV3-2) with TRBJ1-6, with a tentative D call TRBD1 (5 bases). Germline CDR1 and CDR2: LGHDT and YNNKEL (reference sequence). The V and J ends lost 3 bases and 5 bases respectively, with 11 bases between them. The CDR3 is 15 residues long. CDR3 coding DNA: TGTGCCAGCAGCCACGTGGGGCCTGATAATTCACCCCTCCACTTT. Protein product: CASSHVGPDNSPLHF.

This sequence joins TRBV6-5 and TRBJ1-5, with a possible D match to TRBD1 (5 bases). CDR3 length: 15 amino acids. The germline V and J ends were trimmed by 8 bases and 6 bases, with 20 bases remaining between them. The germline gives CDR1 MNHEY, CDR2 SVGAGI. The CDR3 protein is CASGLGGGMGQPQHF. Here the CDR3 DNA reads TGTGCCAGCGGATTAGGCGGGGGGATGGGTCAGCCCCAGCATTTT.

The CDR3 DNA sequence: TGCGCCAGCAGCTTGTCCGGGGACGGGACAAATTCACCCCTCCACTTT. It is translated as CASSLSGDGTNSPLHF. J is TRBJ1-6 and V is TRBV5-1, with D perhaps matching TRBD1 (6 bases). Between the trimmed V and J ends, which lost 1 base and 7 bases, there was a span of 15 bases. The germline V gene encodes CDR1 SGHRS and CDR2 YFSETQ. The CDR3 totals 16 residues.

The chain couples TRBV7-2 to TRBJ2-1, with D hard to call. Germline V gene lookup returns CDR1 SGHTA and CDR2 FQGNSA. The V gene lost 5 bases and the J gene lost 4 bases, with 15 bases spanning the gap. CDR3 length equals 15 residues. CDR3 nucleotides: TGTGCCAGCAGCCTGGGCCCTCTAAATTACAATGAGCAGTTCTTC. This sequence encodes CASSLGPLNYNEQFF.

The V and J genes are TRBV29-1 and TRBJ2-5; 8 bases match TRBD2. The J segment lost 4 bases and the V segment lost 4 bases, leaving 11 bases of the junction unmatched. The CDR3 loop spans 15 amino acids. Looked up from germline, CDR1 is SQVTM and CDR2 is ANQGSEA. The DNA of the CDR3 is TGCAGCGTTGTCTCCGGGGGGGGCCTCGGAGAGACCCAGTACTTC. Residues: CSVVSGGGLGETQYF.

J is TRBJ2-1 and V is TRBV5-4; D may be TRBD2 (6 bases). Germline CDR1 SGHNT, CDR2 YYREEE (reference sequence). CDR3 length equals 14 residues. The V and J ends lost 3 bases and 10 bases respectively, with 17 bases between them. Written as DNA, the CDR3 is TGTGCCAGCAGCTCCCCGGGACTCCCCGGGGAGCAGTTCTTC. Translated, it gives CASSSPGLPGEQFF. Drawing the rest from reference TRBV5-4 and TRBJ2-1, the complete variable domain is ETGVTQSPTHLIKTRGQQVTLRCSSQSGHNTVSWYQQALGQGPQFIFQYYREEENGRGNFPPRFSGLQFPNYSSELNVNALELDDSALYLCASSSPGLPGEQFFGPGTRLTVL.

V gene TRBV6-5 combines with J gene TRBJ2-7; 9 nucleotides agree with TRBD1. The CDR3 consists of 14 residues. V lost 6 bases, J lost 4 bases, and 7 bases stayed unmatched. Germline V gene data show CDR1 as MNHEY and CDR2 as SVGAGI. The CDR3 region is CASREGTGNYEQYF. CDR3 coding DNA: TGTGCCAGCAGAGAGGGGACAGGGAATTACGAGCAGTACTTC.

This clone turned up a few times. The chain recombines TRBV5-1 with TRBJ2-2; D call uncertain. The CDR3 totals 16 residues. Trimming removed 0 bases from V and 0 bases from J, with 9 bases in between. Germline V CDR1 and CDR2: SGHRS, YFSETQ. The CDR3 DNA is TGCGCCAGCAGCTTGGATACACCCGCGAACACCGGGGAGCTGTTTTTT. Protein sequence: CASSLDTPANTGELFF.

DNA for the CDR3: TGTGCAATAACCAGGGACCGGGACAGGGGCGGCTACACCTTC. Translated, it gives CAITRDRDRGGYTF. The chain carries TRBV28 and TRBJ1-2, with TRBD1 matching 10 bases. The length of the CDR3 is 14 residues. Germline CDR1 is MDHEN and CDR2 is SYDVKM.

This clone was found once. V gene TRBV28 combines with J gene TRBJ2-1; 8 bases agree with TRBD1. The junction had 10 bases not matched to a gene; V was cut back by 3 bases and J by 6 bases. This CDR3 comprises 16 residues. Germline values: CDR1 MDHEN, CDR2 SYDVKM. The DNA for the CDR3 is TGTGCCAGCAGTTTCACCTCCGGACAGGGTGTCAATGAGCAGTTCTTC. Residues: CASSFTSGQGVNEQFF. Full variable domain (rest looked up from reference TRBV28 and TRBJ2-1): DVKVTQSSRYLVKRTGEKVFLECVQDMDHENMFWYRQDPGLGLRLIYFSYDVKMKEKGDIPEGYSVSREKKERFSLILESASTNQTSMYLCASSFTSGQGVNEQFFGPGTRLTVL.

The genes are TRBV3-1 (or the pseudogene TRBV3-2) and TRBJ1-4, with D maybe TRBD1 (5 bases). This CDR3 is built from 14 residues. Germline V CDR1 and CDR2: LGHDT, YNNKEL (reference sequence). V lost 4 bases, J lost 8 bases, and 14 bases lay in between. For the CDR3, the DNA is TGTGCCAGCAGCCTCTGGGGGGGTGAGGAAAAACTGTTTTTT. Its translation: CASSLWGGEEKLFF.

This clone occurred once. The chain couples TRBV19 to TRBJ1-2; 7 nucleotides line up with TRBD1. Trimming removed 8 bases from V and 3 bases from J; junction bases left unmatched: 9. This CDR3 comprises 14 residues. Per the germline V gene, CDR1 is LNHDA and CDR2 is SQIVND (reference sequence). Written as DNA, the CDR3 is TGTGCCAGTTCCGACCAGGGGGGTGACTATGGCTACACCTTC. Translation: CASSDQGGDYGYTF.

This rearrangement joins TRBV24-1 to TRBJ2-7, with 7 positions matching TRBD1. This CDR3 has 15 residues. J was trimmed by 4 bases and V by 4 bases; bases with no gene match: 9. The germline V gene has CDR1 KGHDR and CDR2 SFDVKD. The CDR3, as DNA: TGTGCCACCAGTGACGCGACAGGGTCGTTATACGAGCAGTACTTC. The encoded protein is CATSDATGSLYEQYF.

This chain's CDR3 is CASSLRWAGTRGTDTQYF. In nucleotides, the CDR3 is TGTGCCAGCAGCTTGAGATGGGCGGGAACTCGGGGGACAGATACGCAGTATTTT. The rearrangement links TRBV5-6 to TRBJ2-3; a weak D match, TRBD2 (6 bases). Germline V gives CDR1 SGHDT, CDR2 YYEEEE. The CDR3 spans 18 residues. Deletions cut 1 base from V and 3 bases from J, with 21 bases between.

The rearrangement joins TRBV10-3 to TRBJ2-5, with 8 bases that match TRBD1. CDR1 ENHRY and CDR2 SYGVKD come from the germline V gene. This CDR3 spans 17 amino acids. Losses at the gene ends were 0 bases for V and 1 base for J; bases not matched to a gene: 7. This CDR3 is CAISESGQALGQETQYF. Here the CDR3 DNA reads TGTGCCATCAGTGAGTCGGGACAGGCCCTGGGCCAAGAGACCCAGTACTTC.

The rearrangement links TRBV5-4 to TRBJ2-7; D may be TRBD1 (5 bases). The length of the CDR3 is 13 residues. Germline V gene sequence: CDR1 SGHNT, CDR2 YYREEE (reference sequence). The ends were cut back, 3 bases at V and 5 bases at J, with 12 bases in the middle. The CDR3 reads CASSSQGLHEQYF. Here the CDR3 DNA reads TGTGCCAGCAGCTCTCAGGGTTTACACGAGCAGTACTTC.

The V call is TRBV19, the J call TRBJ2-3; TRBD1 is a possible D gene (5 bases). This CDR3 is 16 amino acids long. V lost 3 bases to trimming and J lost 6 bases, with 19 bases between them. Germline V CDR1 and CDR2: LNHDA, SQIVND (reference sequence). This CDR3 reads CASSIAGPDLRDTQYF. The CDR3 nucleotides are TGTGCCAGTAGTATCGCAGGGCCCGATTTAAGGGATACGCAGTATTTT.

The rearrangement links TRBV19 to TRBJ1-5; unclear D gene. Per the germline V gene, CDR1 is LNHDA and CDR2 is SQIVND (reference sequence). This CDR3 has 13 residues. V lost 9 bases and J 3 bases, leaving 12 bases between the germline ends. The CDR3 region is CASGADNNQPQHF. CDR3 bases: TGTGCCAGCGGCGCCGACAACAATCAGCCCCAGCATTTT. Together with reference TRBV19 and TRBJ1-5, the CDR3 gives the full variable domain: DGGITQSPKYLFRKEGQNVTLSCEQNLNHDAMYWYRQDPGQGLRLIYYSQIVNDFQKGDIAEGYSVSREKKESFPLTVTSAQKNPTAFYLCASGADNNQPQHFGDGTRLSIL.

This chain joins TRBV28 and TRBJ1-4; TRBD1 matches 9 bases. CDR3 length equals 18 residues. With 6 bases clipped from V and 3 bases from J, the junction kept 14 bases outside the gene matches. Germline assignment: CDR1 MDHEN and CDR2 SYDVKM. CDR3 sequence (DNA): TGTGCCAGCAGCCCCCAGGGGACAGGGTCTTTAGCTAATGAAAAACTGTTTTTT. It encodes CASSPQGTGSLANEKLFF.

This clone appeared once. The chain links TRBV7-8 to TRBJ1-5; D not resolved. From germline, CDR1 is SGHVS and CDR2 FQNEAQ. The CDR3 covers 12 residues. Deletions cut 9 bases from V and 6 bases from J, with 12 bases between. As DNA, the CDR3 is TGTGCCAGTGGCGGGGAGGCTCAGCCCCAGCATTTT. As protein: CASGGEAQPQHF.

This sequence joins TRBV19 and TRBJ2-3; TRBD2 aligns across 10 bases. The germline V gene encodes CDR1 LNHDA and CDR2 SQIVND (reference sequence). Trimming took 7 bases from V and 4 from J; bases not matched to a gene: 5. CDR3 length: 14 residues. The CDR3 sequence is CASKASGSADTQYF. CDR3 nucleotide sequence: TGTGCCAGTAAGGCTAGCGGGAGCGCAGATACGCAGTATTTT.

The chain employs TRBV15 and TRBJ1-3, with TRBD1 as a possible D gene (6 bases). This CDR3 comprises 12 residues. Germline V gene data show CDR1 as LNHNV and CDR2 as YYDKDF (reference sequence). CDR3 region: CALGGSGNTIYF. In nucleotides, the CDR3 is TGTGCTCTAGGGGGCTCTGGAAACACCATATATTTT.

V and J are TRBV5-1 and TRBJ1-2, with D tentatively TRBD1 (6 bases). Germline-derived CDR1 and CDR2 are SGHRS and YFSETQ. The germline V and J ends were trimmed by 0 bases and 8 bases, with 11 bases remaining between them. The CDR3 is 13 residues long. In DNA, the CDR3 is TGCGCCAGCAGCTTGGACAGGGCGTCCGGCTACACCTTC. Amino acids: CASSLDRASGYTF.

The chain employs TRBV6-1 and TRBJ1-4; D not resolved. Trimming took 4 bases from V and 7 from J, leaving 22 bases between them. This CDR3 comprises 17 residues. The germline gives CDR1 MNHNS, CDR2 SASEGT. CDR3 nucleotide sequence: TGTGCCAGCAGTGCGGACTCACCGGCGTTGGTGAGTGAAAAACTGTTTTTT. Translating it yields CASSADSPALVSEKLFF.

This chain joins TRBV5-1 and TRBJ2-7; maybe TRBD2 (7 bases). V was cut by 0 bases and J by 4 bases, with 14 bases left in between. Germline lookup yields CDR1 SGHRS and CDR2 YFSETQ. This CDR3 spans 15 amino acids. Here the CDR3 reads CASSLGRGGGYEQYF. CDR3 DNA: TGCGCCAGCAGCTTGGGACGCGGGGGCGGGTACGAGCAGTACTTC.

The gene calls are TRBV7-2 and TRBJ2-3; 8 nucleotides match TRBD1. CDR1 and CDR2 from the germline V gene are SGHTA and FQGNSA. The CDR3 length is 15 residues. Unmatched junction bases numbered 4, after V lost 5 bases and J lost 0 bases. The CDR3 here is CASSADRGSTDTQYF. In DNA, the CDR3 is TGTGCCAGCAGCGCAGACAGGGGAAGCACAGATACGCAGTATTTT.

This clone was counted between two and nine times. The rearrangement joins TRBV11-2 to TRBJ2-4; no definite D call. Germline loops: CDR1 SGHAT, CDR2 FQNNGV. CDR3 length: 13 amino acids. V was pared by 1 base and J by 15 bases, with 16 bases between. CDR3 sequence (DNA): TGTGCCAGCAGCTTAGGCGGCCAAACACATCGGTACTTC. It is translated as CASSLGGQTHRYF.

The rearrangement joins TRBV6-5 to TRBJ1-4; possibly TRBD1 for D (5 bases). The CDR3 runs to 14 residues. V lost 5 bases, J lost 8 bases, and 15 bases lay in between. The germline CDR1 and CDR2 sequences are MNHEY and SVGAGI. The DNA for the CDR3 is TGTGCCAGCAGTCTGACAGTAATCGGCGAAAAACTGTTTTTT. Its protein is CASSLTVIGEKLFF.

The genes are TRBV11-3 and TRBJ2-1; 9 bases are shared with TRBD1. The CDR3 extends over 16 amino acids. With V trimmed by 3 bases and J by 9 bases, 12 bases remained unmatched. Germline loops: CDR1 SGHNT, CDR2 YENEEA. The CDR3 sequence is CASSLGGRTGEGEQFF. CDR3 in DNA: TGTGCCAGCAGCTTGGGTGGACGGACAGGGGAGGGTGAGCAGTTCTTC.

DNA of the CDR3: TGTGCCAGCAGCTTAGTTGGGCCTTCTAACTATGGCTACACCTTC. Translation: CASSLVGPSNYGYTF. This chain joins TRBV7-2 and TRBJ1-2; no clear D. V was pared by 1 base and J by 0 bases, with 9 bases between. Germline V gives CDR1 SGHTA, CDR2 FQGNSA. This CDR3 has 15 residues.

The V and J genes are TRBV23-1 and TRBJ1-3; 7 bases map to TRBD1. TRBV23-1 is classed as an ORF, of uncertain function. This CDR3 contains 16 residues. The trim removed 3 bases at V and 0 bases at J, leaving 5 bases unmatched. The CDR3 here is CASSQGQTHSGNTIYF. CDR3 coding DNA: TGCGCCAGCAGTCAGGGACAGACCCACTCTGGAAACACCATATATTTT.